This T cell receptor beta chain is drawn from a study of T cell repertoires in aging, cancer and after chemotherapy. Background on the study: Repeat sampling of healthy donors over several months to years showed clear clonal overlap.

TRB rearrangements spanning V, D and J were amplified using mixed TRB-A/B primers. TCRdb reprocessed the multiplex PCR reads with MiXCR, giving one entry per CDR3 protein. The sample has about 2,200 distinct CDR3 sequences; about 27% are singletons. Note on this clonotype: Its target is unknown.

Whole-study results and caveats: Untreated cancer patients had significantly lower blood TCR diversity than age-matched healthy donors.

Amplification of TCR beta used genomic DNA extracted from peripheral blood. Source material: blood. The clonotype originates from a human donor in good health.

Here the CDR3 reads CARSPMGQKTRTSGNTIYF. As DNA, the CDR3 is TGTGCCAGAAGCCCCATGGGACAGAAAACTAGAACCTCTGGAAACACCATATATTTT. The chain combines TRBV5-3 with TRBJ1-3; 7 nucleotides agree with TRBD1. TRBV5-3 is known as an ORF, though its function is uncertain. CDR3 length equals 19 residues. Trimming removed 4 bases from V and 0 bases from J; junction bases left unmatched: 16.